The T cell receptor (beta chain) described here comes from a study of T cells of healthy individuals. In this sample, this clonotype turned up a few times. TCRdb re-called the 5' RACE reads with MiXCR, one entry per CDR3 protein. The sample has 55,000 to 65,000 distinct CDR3 sequences, about 17% seen once. The TCR sequence derives from a human donor in good health.

In DNA form, the CDR3 reads TGTGCCAGCAGCGTAGATACCGGCCCGGTGGAGACCCAGTACTTC. The encoded protein is CASSVDTGPVETQYF. The chain uses TRBV9 and TRBJ2-5; no clear D gene. V dropped 0 bases and J dropped 5 bases, with 14 bases sitting between them. The CDR3 loop spans 15 amino acids. Germline CDR1 reads SGDLS; CDR2 reads YYNGEE.